The clone carrying this TCR beta chain was seen a single time. This entry belongs to a study of blood T cell repertoires in COVID-19. Study-wide background: From T cells, B-cell-depleted T cells, or PBMCs came the material, which was cDNA or gDNA.

This CDR3 is built from 13 residues. V lost 7 bases and J lost 6, with 15 bases in between. CDR1 and CDR2 from the germline V gene are MDHEN and SYDVKM. Cohort placement rested on clinical history that participants reported themselves. Original processing methods: For nucleated cells, counts were estimated from reference gene primer amplification. Generated by immunoSEQ multiplex PCR, the TCRdb table keeps only in-frame clones and is missing some. V, J and clone size are taken as reported in that table, and D and trimming were inferred from the DNA itself. Of 260,000 or so clones listed, about nine tenths are singletons.

The clonotype comes from a woman aged 40 to 50 with acute COVID-19. Sequenced material: PBMCs or T cells enriched from blood (not recorded which). The rearrangement joins TRBV28 to TRBJ1-2; D is possibly TRBD1 (5 bases). CDR3 DNA sequence: TGTGCCAGCAACCCGGGGGGGGATAATGGCTACACCTTC. Its protein product is CASNPGGDNGYTF.